This TCR beta chain derives from a study of response to subunit inactivated influenza vaccine (dated by TCRdb to 2017 to 2018). Background for the entire study: Deep quantitative T cell receptor repertoire profiling was used in the study to track responses to a trivalent subunit inactivated influenza vaccine. Study-wide findings and limitations: The authors proposed that each seasonal influenza vaccination may bring in only a limited number of new T cells.

Comment on this clonotype: It lacks a known antigen. Per-base qualities were not stored, and no clone one base away is much larger.

According to the germline V gene (reference sequence), CDR1 reads SEHNR and CDR2 reads FQNEAQ. V ends up 5 bases short and J 5 bases short, with an unmatched junction base count of 8. Its CDR3 holds 15 amino acids, cysteine through phenylalanine. Only CDR3 DNA is held: 45 bases, read in frame from base 1. The library was obtained by RT-PCR. This sample was sequenced with an Illumina HiSeq 2500. TCRdb passed the public sequencing reads through fastp at Q25 and MiXCR, retaining productive beta sequences. Entries are consolidated by CDR3 protein sequence, retaining the most common genes and DNA. For this sample there are hundreds of thousands of distinct CDR3 sequences; about a sixth appear just once. Of the sample, roughly 12% falls within the top ten clones.

The sequence derives from a man aged 50-59 years who received an inactivated influenza vaccine. Donor details come from another sample of the same person, matched by shared clones. Specimen: PBMCs from blood, collected 11 to 12 days after vaccination. Recombination connected TRBV7-9 to TRBJ2-7, and 11 bases in between align with TRBD2. Read as DNA, the sequence is TGTGCCAGCAGCCCGTCTAGCGGGAGGTCCGACGAGCAGTACTTC. Its protein is CASSPSSGRSDEQYF.